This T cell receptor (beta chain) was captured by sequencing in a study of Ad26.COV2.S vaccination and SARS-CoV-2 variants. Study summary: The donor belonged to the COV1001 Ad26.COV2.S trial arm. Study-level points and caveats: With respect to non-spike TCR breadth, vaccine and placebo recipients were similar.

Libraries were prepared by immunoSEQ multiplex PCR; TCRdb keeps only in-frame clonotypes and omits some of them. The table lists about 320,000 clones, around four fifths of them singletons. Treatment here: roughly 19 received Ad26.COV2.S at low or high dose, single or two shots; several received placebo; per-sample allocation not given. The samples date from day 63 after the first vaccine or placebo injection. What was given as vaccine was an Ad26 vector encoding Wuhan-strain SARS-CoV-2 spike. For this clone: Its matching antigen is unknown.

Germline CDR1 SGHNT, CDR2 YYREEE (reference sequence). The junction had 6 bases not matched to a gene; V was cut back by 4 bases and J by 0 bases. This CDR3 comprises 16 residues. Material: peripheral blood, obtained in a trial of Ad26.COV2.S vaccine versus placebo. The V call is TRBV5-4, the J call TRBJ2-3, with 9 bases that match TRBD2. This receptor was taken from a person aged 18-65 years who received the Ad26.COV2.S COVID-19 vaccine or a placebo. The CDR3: CASSLLAGDSTDTQYF. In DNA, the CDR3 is TGTGCCAGCAGCCTATTAGCGGGGGATAGCACAGATACGCAGTATTTT.